The TCR beta chain under discussion was sequenced for a study of blood T cell repertoires in COVID-19. TCRdb's table, derived via immunoSEQ multiplex PCR, lists solely in-frame clones and lacks some. This table holds some 200,000 clones, around 73% found once. CDR1 is SGHVS and CDR2 is FQNEAQ in the germline V gene. This CDR3 has 15 amino acids. With V trimmed by 5 bases and J by 4 bases, 10 bases remained unmatched. Enrollees, about 18 to 89 years old, lived in 24 US areas. Two negative PCRs, clearance, or symptom resolution characterized the recovered Cohort 3 donors. The rearrangement uses TRBV7-8 and TRBJ1-2; 7 nucleotides match TRBD1. This clonotype originated in a woman aged 45-59 years who had recovered from COVID-19. Sequencing was done on a sample of PBMCs or T cells enriched from blood (not recorded which). For the CDR3, the DNA is TGTGCCAGCAGCCCCGGGGGAGGACAGGTCTATGGCTACACCTTC. Translation gives CASSPGGGQVYGYTF.